The 9 T cell receptor beta chains below were found in one sample sequenced in a study of long-term antiretroviral therapy in people with HIV. They ran version v3.0 of the immunoSEQ assay at survey level. The repertoire was sequenced with immunoSEQ multiplex PCR; TCRdb's copy has only in-frame clones and lacks some. The repertoire holds about 14,000 clones, with over 75% as singletons. The sequences come from unsorted PBMCs, collected 6.2 years after starting antiretroviral therapy. The receptors here all came from a middle-aged man with HIV.

The rearrangement links TRBV16 to TRBJ1-3; tentatively, D is TRBD1 (6 bases). Germline values: CDR1 KGHSY, CDR2 FQNENV. Between the trimmed V and J ends, which lost 5 bases and 1 base, there was a span of 9 bases. The CDR3 is 14 amino acids. The CDR3 DNA reads TGTGCCAGCAGCAGAGGGGGATCTGGAAACACCATATATTTT. This codes for CASSRGGSGNTIYF.

The rearrangement joins TRBV7-3 to TRBJ2-5; tentative D call: TRBD2 (5 bases). The CDR3 contains 17 residues. V shed 4 bases and J shed 5 bases, with 23 bases lying between them. Germline V CDR1 and CDR2: SGHTA, FQGTGA. This CDR3 reads CASSSDFENPRSETQYF. CDR3 coding DNA: TGTGCCAGCAGCTCGGACTTTGAGAACCCACGTTCCGAGACCCAGTACTTC.

The rearrangement links TRBV28 to TRBJ1-1; D is uncertain. Germline CDR1 MDHEN, CDR2 SYDVKM. The V end lost 6 bases, the J end lost 0 bases, and 11 bases lay between the germline ends. The CDR3 extends over 14 amino acids. CDR3: CASSLTRVNTEAFF. For the CDR3, the DNA is TGTGCCAGCAGCCTCACTAGAGTGAACACTGAAGCTTTCTTT.

The V and J genes are TRBV4-2 and TRBJ1-2, with TRBD1 as a possible D gene (5 bases). Deletions cut 2 bases from V and 6 bases from J, with 13 bases between. CDR1 is LGHNA, CDR2 YNFKEQ, per germline. CDR3 size: 14 residues. This chain's CDR3 is CASSQYGGADGYTF. The CDR3 bases are TGTGCCAGCAGCCAATATGGGGGTGCGGATGGCTACACCTTC.

The chain joins TRBV7-3 to TRBJ2-5; 12 nucleotides match TRBD2. The V gene's germline CDR1 is SGHTA and CDR2 FQGTGA. The CDR3 runs to 16 residues. The junction had 5 bases not matched to a gene; V was cut back by 5 bases and J by 1 base. The CDR3 loop reads CASSELAGGLQETQYF. CDR3 in DNA: TGTGCCAGCAGCGAACTAGCGGGAGGACTCCAAGAGACCCAGTACTTC.

The chain carries TRBV27 and TRBJ2-3; maybe TRBD2 (6 bases). From germline, CDR1 is MNHEY and CDR2 SMNVEV (reference sequence). V was trimmed by 4 bases and J by 4 bases, leaving 18 bases between them. This CDR3 spans 16 amino acids. The CDR3 spells CASSSRLDQHPDTQYF. The CDR3 coding sequence is TGTGCCAGCAGTTCCCGACTAGACCAGCACCCAGATACGCAGTATTTT.

The CDR3 protein is CASSSRFSGANVLTF. DNA for the CDR3: TGTGCCAGCAGTTCAAGGTTCTCTGGGGCCAACGTCCTGACTTTC. The chain is built from TRBV2 and TRBJ2-6; D is uncertain. The CDR3 is made up of 15 amino acids. Germline CDR1 SNHLY, CDR2 FYNNEI. Trimming left V 5 bases short and J 0 bases short, with 8 bases between.

The chain links TRBV7-2 to TRBJ1-1; 7 bases line up with TRBD1. From germline, CDR1 is SGHTA and CDR2 FQGNSA. The junction had 10 bases not matched to a gene; V was cut back by 4 bases and J by 11 bases. This CDR3 has 13 residues. The CDR3 protein is CASSSGQTVTAFF. DNA for the CDR3: TGTGCCAGCAGCTCGGGACAGACCGTGACGGCTTTCTTT.

V is TRBV11-2 and J is TRBJ1-1; TRBD1 agrees at 7 bases. V trimming: 2 bases; J trimming: 1 base; junction bases outside the gene matches: 4. The CDR3 has 15 residues. Per the germline V gene, CDR1 is SGHAT and CDR2 is FQNNGV. CDR3 in DNA: TGTGCCAGCAGCTTACACACAGGGGAGAACACTGAAGCTTTCTTT. The encoded protein is CASSLHTGENTEAFF.